Listed here are 7 T cell receptor beta chains from one sample, sequenced in a study of cytomegalovirus exposure and HLA in healthy donors (dated by TCRdb to the late 2010s). The method behind the library was the immunoSEQ multiplex PCR assay. The multiplex PCR relied on a mix of 60 forward primers for TCR Vbeta segments and 13 reverse primers for TCR Jbeta segments. This immuneACCESS table, as held by TCRdb, lists in-frame sequences with V and J called but not all clones. Of the missing ones, under half trace to an unresolved V gene in checked studies; the others have no known cause. Counted in this sample were about 120,000 clones; 70% to 85% of them appeared once. The biggest ten clones account for about 9.9% of the sample. The material sequenced was PBMCs. All receptors derive from a woman between 45 and 65 years old in good health and CMV-seropositive.

The chain is built from TRBV7-9 and TRBJ2-6; 12 nucleotides agree with TRBD1. Germline values: CDR1 SEHNR, CDR2 FQNEAQ (reference sequence). This CDR3 has 17 amino acids. V trimming: 5 bases; J trimming: 2 bases; junction bases outside the gene matches: 4. The CDR3 region has the DNA TGTGCCAGCAGCCGGGGACAGGGGGCTCCTGGGGCCAACGTCCTGACTTTC. Its protein is CASSRGQGAPGANVLTF.

V gene TRBV4-3 combines with J gene TRBJ2-1; the match to TRBD2 covers 9 bases. The ends lost 4 bases at V and 7 bases at J; junction bases unmatched: 8. Germline values: CDR1 LGHNA, CDR2 YSLEER. The CDR3 is 15 amino acids. The CDR3 DNA reads as TGCGCCAGCAGCCCCCTAGGACTAGCGCAAAATGAGCAGTTCTTC. It yields the protein CASSPLGLAQNEQFF.

In nucleotides, the CDR3 is TGTGCCAGCACTCCCGGGGGGGAGAGGAACACTGAAGCTTTCTTT. This codes for CASTPGGERNTEAFF. The V gene is TRBV28, the J gene TRBJ1-1; perhaps TRBD1 as D (5 bases). V was cut by 7 bases and J by 1 base, with 16 bases left in between. This CDR3 comprises 15 residues. CDR1 MDHEN and CDR2 SYDVKM come from the germline V gene.

V is TRBV5-4 and J is TRBJ1-1; D unresolved. The CDR3 loop spans 15 amino acids. Germline assignment: CDR1 SGHNT and CDR2 YYREEE (reference sequence). V lost 1 base to trimming and J lost 0 bases, with 10 bases between them. For the CDR3, the DNA is TGTGCCAGCAGCTTGTTTGGCTCAATGAACACTGAAGCTTTCTTT. This translates into CASSLFGSMNTEAFF. The full variable domain, its missing parts supplied by reference TRBV5-4 and TRBJ1-1, is ETGVTQSPTHLIKTRGQQVTLRCSSQSGHNTVSWYQQALGQGPQFIFQYYREEENGRGNFPPRFSGLQFPNYSSELNVNALELDDSALYLCASSLFGSMNTEAFFGQGTRLTVV.

The chain carries TRBV7-2 and TRBJ1-3; D remains unclear. Trimming shortened V by 4 bases and J by 4 bases, and 8 bases separated the two germline ends. Germline V gene sequence: CDR1 SGHTA, CDR2 FQGNSA. CDR3 length equals 13 residues. CDR3 amino acids: CASSSDGGNTIYF. The CDR3 nucleotides are TGTGCCAGCAGCTCCGACGGGGGAAACACCATATATTTT.

This chain connects TRBV27 to TRBJ1-6; D might be TRBD1 (6 bases). CDR3 length equals 14 residues. From germline, CDR1 is MNHEY and CDR2 SMNVEV (reference sequence). Trimming cost V 4 bases and J 4 bases, with 8 bases left between them. Here the CDR3 reads CASSSTGYNSPLHF. The CDR3 DNA reads TGTGCCAGCAGTTCAACAGGGTATAATTCACCCCTCCACTTT.

V gene TRBV7-2 combines with J gene TRBJ2-4, with D maybe TRBD1 (6 bases). The CDR3 covers 14 residues. V was pared by 4 bases and J by 5 bases, with 12 bases between. Looked up from germline, CDR1 is SGHTA and CDR2 is FQGNSA. The CDR3 DNA follows: TGTGCCAGCAGCTCGAGGACAGATGAAAACATTCAGTACTTC. This encodes CASSSRTDENIQYF.